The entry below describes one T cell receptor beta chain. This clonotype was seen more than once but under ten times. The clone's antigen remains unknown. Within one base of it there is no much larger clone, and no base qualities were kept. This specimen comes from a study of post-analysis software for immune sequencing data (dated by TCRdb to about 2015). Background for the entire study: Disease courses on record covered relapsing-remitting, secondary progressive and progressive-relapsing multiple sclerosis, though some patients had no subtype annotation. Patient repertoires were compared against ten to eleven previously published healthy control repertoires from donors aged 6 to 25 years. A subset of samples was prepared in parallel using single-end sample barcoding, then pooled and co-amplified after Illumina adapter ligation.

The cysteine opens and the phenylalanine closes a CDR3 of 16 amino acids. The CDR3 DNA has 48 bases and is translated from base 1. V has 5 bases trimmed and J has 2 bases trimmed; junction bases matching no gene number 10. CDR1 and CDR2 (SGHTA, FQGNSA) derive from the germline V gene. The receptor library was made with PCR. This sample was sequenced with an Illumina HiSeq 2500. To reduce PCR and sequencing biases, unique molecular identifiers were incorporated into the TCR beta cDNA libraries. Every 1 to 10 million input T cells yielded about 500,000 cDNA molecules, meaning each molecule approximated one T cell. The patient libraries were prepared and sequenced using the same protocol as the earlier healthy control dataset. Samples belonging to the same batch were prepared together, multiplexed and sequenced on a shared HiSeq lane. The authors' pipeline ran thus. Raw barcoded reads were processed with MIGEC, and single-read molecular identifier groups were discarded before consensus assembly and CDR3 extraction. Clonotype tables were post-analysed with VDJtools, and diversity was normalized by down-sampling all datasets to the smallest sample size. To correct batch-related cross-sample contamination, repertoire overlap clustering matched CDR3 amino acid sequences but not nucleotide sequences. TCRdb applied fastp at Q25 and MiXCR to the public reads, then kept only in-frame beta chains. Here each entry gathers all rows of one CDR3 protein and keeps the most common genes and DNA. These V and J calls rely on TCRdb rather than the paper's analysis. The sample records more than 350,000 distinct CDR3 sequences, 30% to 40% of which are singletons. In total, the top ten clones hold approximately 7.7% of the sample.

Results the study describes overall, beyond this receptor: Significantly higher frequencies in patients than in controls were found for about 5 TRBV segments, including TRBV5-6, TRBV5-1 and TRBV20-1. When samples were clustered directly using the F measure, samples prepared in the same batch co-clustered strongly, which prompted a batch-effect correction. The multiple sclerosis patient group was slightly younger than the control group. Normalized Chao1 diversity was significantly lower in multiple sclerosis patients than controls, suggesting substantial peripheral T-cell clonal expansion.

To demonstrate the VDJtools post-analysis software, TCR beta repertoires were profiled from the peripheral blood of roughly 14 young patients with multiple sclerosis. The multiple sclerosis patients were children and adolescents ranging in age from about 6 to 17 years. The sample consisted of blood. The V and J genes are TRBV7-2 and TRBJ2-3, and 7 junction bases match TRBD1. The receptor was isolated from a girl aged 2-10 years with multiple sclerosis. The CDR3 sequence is CASSDWGQFSTDTQYF. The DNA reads TGTGCCAGCAGCGACTGGGGACAGTTTTCCACAGATACGCAGTATTTT.